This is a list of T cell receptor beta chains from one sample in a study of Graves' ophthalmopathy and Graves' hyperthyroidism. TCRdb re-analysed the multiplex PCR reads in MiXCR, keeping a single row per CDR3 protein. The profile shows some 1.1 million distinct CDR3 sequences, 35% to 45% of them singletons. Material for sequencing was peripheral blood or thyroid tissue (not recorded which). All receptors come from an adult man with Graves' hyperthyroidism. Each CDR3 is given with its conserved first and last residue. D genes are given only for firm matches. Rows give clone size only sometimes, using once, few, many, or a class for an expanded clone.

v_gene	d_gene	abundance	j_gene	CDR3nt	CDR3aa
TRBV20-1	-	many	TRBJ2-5	TGCAGTGCTAGGGACCGGGGAACGACCCAGTACTTC	CSARDRGTTQYF
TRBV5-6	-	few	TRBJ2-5	TGTGCCAGCAGCTTGTTTCTCGGGTTAAAACTGGGGGCCCAGTACTTC	CASSLFLGLKLGAQYF
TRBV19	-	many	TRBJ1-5	TGTGCCAGTAAATGGTACCCTGAGGAACAGCCCCAGCATTTT	CASKWYPEEQPQHF
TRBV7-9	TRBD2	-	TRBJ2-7	TGTGCCAGCATTTATTTGTCAGCGGGAGGCGGCGAGCAGTACTTC	CASIYLSAGGGEQYF
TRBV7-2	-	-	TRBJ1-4	TGTGCCAGCAGCGTAGCATATGGGGGCCTAGGGGAAAAACTGTTTTTT	CASSVAYGGLGEKLFF
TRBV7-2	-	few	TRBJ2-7	TGTGCCAGCAGCTTAGGCCTAGCCCAGTACTTC	CASSLGLAQYF
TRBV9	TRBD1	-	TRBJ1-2	TGTGCCAGCAGCGTAGATACAGGGGGTGGCTACACCTTC	CASSVDTGGGYTF
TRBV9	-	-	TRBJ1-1	TGTGCCAGCATCCCCAAGACGGATCCGAACACTGAAGCTTTCTTT	CASIPKTDPNTEAFF
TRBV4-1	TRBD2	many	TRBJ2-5	TGCGCCAGCAGCCTGGGGAGGGCAGCCCAAGAGACCCAGTACTTC	CASSLGRAAQETQYF
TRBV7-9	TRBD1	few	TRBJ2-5	TGTGCCAGCAGCTTAGGGCGGACAGGGGGAGAAGAGACCCAGTACTTC	CASSLGRTGGEETQYF
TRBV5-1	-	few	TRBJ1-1	TGCGCCAGCAGCTTGCAGGTGAAGATGAACACTGAAGCTTTCTTT	CASSLQVKMNTEAFF
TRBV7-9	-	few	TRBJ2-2	TGTGCCAGCAGCTTAGAGTGGGATCCGAAGGCCGGGGAGCTGTTTTTT	CASSLEWDPKAGELFF
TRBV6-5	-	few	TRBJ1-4	TGTGCCAGCATCCGAAACCCCGGATGGCTGTTTTTT	CASIRNPGWLFF
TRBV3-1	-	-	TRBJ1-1	TGTGCCAGCAGCCAAGCCAATCGGCGGAACACTGAAGCTTTCTTT	CASSQANRRNTEAFF
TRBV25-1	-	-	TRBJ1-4	TGTGCCAGCAGTTTACTGGGTGTGAATGAAAAACTGTTTTTT	CASSLLGVNEKLFF
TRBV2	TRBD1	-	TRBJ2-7	TGTGCCAGCAGTGAAGACAGGGGTGGCGGCGAGCAGTACTTC	CASSEDRGGGEQYF
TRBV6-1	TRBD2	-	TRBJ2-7	TGTGCCAGCAGTGAGGCTAGCGGGAGCAGCTACGGGCAGTACTTC	CASSEASGSSYGQYF
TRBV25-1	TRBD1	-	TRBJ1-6	TGTGCCAGCAGCGGACAGGGGAGTATCTCCTATAATTCACCCCTCCACTTT	CASSGQGSISYNSPLHF
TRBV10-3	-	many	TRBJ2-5	TGTGCCATCAGTGATATGTCACAGGGACAAGAGACCCAGTACTTC	CAISDMSQGQETQYF
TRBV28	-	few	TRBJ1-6	TGTGCCAGCAGCGTAGACCGTCTCTCACCCCTCCACTTT	CASSVDRLSPLHF
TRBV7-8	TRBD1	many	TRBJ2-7	TGTGCCAGCAGCTTTGAACGGGACAGTACGTACGAGCAGTACTTC	CASSFERDSTYEQYF
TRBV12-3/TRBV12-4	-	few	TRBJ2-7	TGTGCCAGCAGTTATGAGTGGCGGAGTGGCAACGAGCAGTACTTC	CASSYEWRSGNEQYF
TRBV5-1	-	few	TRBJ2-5	TGCGCCAGCACCCTACGGGGTGGTGAGACCCAGTACTTC	CASTLRGGETQYF
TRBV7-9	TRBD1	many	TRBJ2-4	TGTGCCAGCAGCCCGGACAGGGTCGTGGGCATTCAGTACTTC	CASSPDRVVGIQYF
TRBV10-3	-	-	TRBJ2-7	TGTGCCATCAGCCCAGGGAGCTCCTACGAGCAGTACTTC	CAISPGSSYEQYF
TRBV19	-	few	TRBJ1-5	TGTGCCAGTAGTACCGAGGACGAAATTCGCGGGCAGCCCCAGCATTTT	CASSTEDEIRGQPQHF
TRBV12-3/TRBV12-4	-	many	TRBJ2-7	TGTGCCAGCAGTTTAAATGCGGGCGAGCAGTACTTC	CASSLNAGEQYF
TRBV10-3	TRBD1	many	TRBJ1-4	TGTGCCATCAGTGCAACGACAGGGGGCCAACTGTTTTTT	CAISATTGGQLFF
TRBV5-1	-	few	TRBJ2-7	TGCGCCAGCAGCTTGGACCCGGGCCGATCCTACGAGCAGTACTTC	CASSLDPGRSYEQYF
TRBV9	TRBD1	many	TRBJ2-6	TGTGCCAGCGGGGGACAGTTACCGGATACTTTC	CASGGQLPDTF
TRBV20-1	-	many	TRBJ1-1	TGCAGTGTCCGTTCCGGCAGATCCACTGAAGCTTTCTTT	CSVRSGRSTEAFF
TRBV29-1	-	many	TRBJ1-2	TGCAGCGTTGCGGGGTTTGGTAACTATGGCTACACCTTC	CSVAGFGNYGYTF
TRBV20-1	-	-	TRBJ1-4	TGCAGTGCTAGGGGGGGAGAGGCTAATGAAAAACTGTTTTTT	CSARGGEANEKLFF
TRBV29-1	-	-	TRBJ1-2	TGCAGCTTAAGTGCGGACAGCCCGTATGGCTACACCTTC	CSLSADSPYGYTF
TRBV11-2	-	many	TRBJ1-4	TGTGCCAGCAGCTTAGGGGAAGCCCGGGAAAAACTGTTTTTT	CASSLGEAREKLFF
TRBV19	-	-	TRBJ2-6	TGTGCCAGTAGTATCCAGGGGAACTACGTCCTGACTTTC	CASSIQGNYVLTF
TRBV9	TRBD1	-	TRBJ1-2	TGTGCCAGCAGCGTAGCGGCAGGGGGCGGCTATGGCTACACCTTC	CASSVAAGGGYGYTF
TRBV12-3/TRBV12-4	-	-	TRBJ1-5	TGTGCCAGCAGTTTAATAGGGGAAGGGGGTCAGCCCCAGCATTTT	CASSLIGEGGQPQHF
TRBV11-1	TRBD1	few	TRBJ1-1	TGTGCCAGCAGCCAAGGTGACAGGGAAACGAACACTGAAGCTTTCTTT	CASSQGDRETNTEAFF
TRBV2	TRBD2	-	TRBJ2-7	TGTGCCAGCAGTGTACTAGCGGTCAATTCCTACGAGCAGTACTTC	CASSVLAVNSYEQYF
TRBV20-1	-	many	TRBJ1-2	TGCAGTGCCCCTCGGGGCAGCTCCAGGGCTAACTATGGCTACACCTTC	CSAPRGSSRANYGYTF
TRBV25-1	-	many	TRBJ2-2	TGTGCCAGCAGATCTTCTTACGATCTCACCGGGGAGCTGTTTTTT	CASRSSYDLTGELFF
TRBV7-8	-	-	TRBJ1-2	TGTGCCAGCAGCCGGATGGGACGTCCTGGAAACACCTTC	CASSRMGRPGNTF
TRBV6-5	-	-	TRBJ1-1	TGTGCCAGCACCAAGACAACAACCGACACTGAAGCTTTCTTT	CASTKTTTDTEAFF
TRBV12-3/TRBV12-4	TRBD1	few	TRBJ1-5	TGTGCCAGCAGTTTTGGCAGGGGGATGTGGAATCAGCCCCAGCATTTT	CASSFGRGMWNQPQHF
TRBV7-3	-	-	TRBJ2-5	TGTGCCAGCAGCTTTGGGGGATTGAAGGCCCAGTACTTC	CASSFGGLKAQYF
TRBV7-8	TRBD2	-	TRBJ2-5	TGTGCCTGGGGGGCGGGGGGGCAAGAGACCCAGTACTTC	CAWGAGGQETQYF
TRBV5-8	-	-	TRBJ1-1	TGTGCCAGCAGCCCTCCCCCCCTGCAGGGAAGGGCTTTCTTT	CASSPPPLQGRAFF
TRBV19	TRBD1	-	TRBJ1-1	TGTGCCAGTAGTATACCCGGACAGGGGGCTACTGAAGCTTTCTTT	CASSIPGQGATEAFF
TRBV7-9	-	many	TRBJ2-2	TGTGCCAGCAGCTTAGGGGACATTGGCACCGGGGAGCTGTTTTTT	CASSLGDIGTGELFF
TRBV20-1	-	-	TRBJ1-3	TGCAGTGCTGGGCGGGAGGGGTTTGGCGCTGGAAACACCATATATTTT	CSAGREGFGAGNTIYF